Following are 26 T cell receptor beta chains from one sample sequenced in a study of cytomegalovirus exposure and HLA in healthy donors (dated by TCRdb to the late 2010s). Preparation of the library involved the immunoSEQ multiplex PCR assay. For the multiplex PCR, a mixture combining 60 forward primers for TCR Vbeta segments and 13 reverse primers for TCR Jbeta segments was used. TCRdb carries this immuneACCESS record with in-frame sequences only. Its versions omit some clonotypes, under half of them owing to an unresolved V gene in the studies checked, with the rest unexplained. Present in this sample are 100,000 to 150,000 clones, 60% to 85% of which were seen just once. The ten largest clones take up about 3% of the sample. Sequenced material: PBMCs. Every receptor here comes from a man aged 30-40 years in good health and CMV-seronegative.

The gene calls are TRBV6-5 and TRBJ1-3; perhaps TRBD1 as D (5 bases). Trimming shortened V by 6 bases and J by 1 base, and 13 bases separated the two germline ends. The germline V gene has CDR1 MNHEY and CDR2 SVGAGI. This CDR3 comprises 15 residues. The CDR3 region is CASSLTVTSGNTIYF. The DNA of the CDR3 is TGTGCCAGCAGCCTGACAGTAACTTCTGGAAACACCATATATTTT.

This clone was seen only once. The V call is TRBV14, the J call TRBJ2-3; D unclear. CDR3 length: 14 amino acids. Germline CDR1 is SGHDN and CDR2 is FVKESK. V dropped 4 bases and J dropped 3 bases, with 11 bases sitting between them. The CDR3 loop is CASSPLEWTDTQYF. For the CDR3, the DNA is TGTGCCAGCAGCCCTTTAGAATGGACAGATACGCAGTATTTT.

This sequence joins TRBV7-8 and TRBJ1-1, with 8 bases aligning to TRBD1. The junction had 6 bases not matched to a gene; V was cut back by 5 bases and J by 4 bases. Germline V gene data show CDR1 as SGHVS and CDR2 as FQNEAQ. The CDR3 has 14 residues. In DNA form, the CDR3 reads TGTGCCAGCAGCCCCGGACAGGGCGTCACTGAAGCTTTCTTT. As protein: CASSPGQGVTEAFF.

The rearrangement joins TRBV6-4 to TRBJ1-1, with a weak D call TRBD1 (6 bases). The V and J ends lost 2 bases and 6 bases respectively, with 16 bases between them. Germline CDR1 is MRHNA and CDR2 is SNTAGT. The CDR3 length is 15 residues. The CDR3 sequence is CASSDEAGAPPEAFF. The CDR3 nucleotides are TGTGCCAGCAGTGACGAGGCAGGGGCACCCCCTGAAGCTTTCTTT.

This chain uses TRBV7-2 with TRBJ1-1, with 10 positions matching TRBD1. CDR1 and CDR2 from the germline V gene are SGHTA and FQGNSA. J gave up 0 bases and V 5 bases, and 6 bases lay outside the gene matches. The CDR3 is 16 residues long. CDR3 protein: CASSLRQGALNTEAFF. Here the CDR3 DNA reads TGTGCCAGCAGCCTCCGACAGGGGGCTCTGAACACTGAAGCTTTCTTT.

V and J are TRBV9 and TRBJ2-1; 8 positions agree with TRBD1. Looked up from germline, CDR1 is SGDLS and CDR2 is YYNGEE. The V and J ends lost 0 bases and 3 bases, in that order; junction bases with no gene match: 5. The CDR3 extends over 16 amino acids. In nucleotides, the CDR3 is TGTGCCAGCAGCGTAGGGCCGACAGGGGACTACAATGAGCAGTTCTTC. Its protein is CASSVGPTGDYNEQFF.

In its sample, this clone was seen once. The rearrangement uses TRBV5-1 and TRBJ1-2; perhaps TRBD1 as D (6 bases). V lost 0 bases, J lost 4 bases, and 13 bases lay in between. CDR1 and CDR2 from the germline V gene are SGHRS and YFSETQ. This CDR3 region has 15 residues. CDR3 nucleotide sequence: TGCGCCAGCAGCTTGGATGGGGGCTCATCCTATGGCTACACCTTC. Translating it yields CASSLDGGSSYGYTF.

The chain links TRBV19 to TRBJ1-2; 8 positions match TRBD1. Per germline, CDR1 LNHDA and CDR2 SQIVND (reference sequence). V lost 3 bases to trimming and J lost 3 bases; unmatched junction nucleotides: 3. The CDR3 totals 14 residues. The CDR3 nucleotides read TGTGCCAGTAGTATGGGACAGGCTTACTATGGCTACACCTTC. It codes for CASSMGQAYYGYTF. Complete variable domain (other parts from reference TRBV19 and TRBJ1-2): DGGITQSPKYLFRKEGQNVTLSCEQNLNHDAMYWYRQDPGQGLRLIYYSQIVNDFQKGDIAEGYSVSREKKESFPLTVTSAQKNPTAFYLCASSMGQAYYGYTFGSGTRLTVV.

V usage is TRBV9 and J usage is TRBJ2-1; TRBD1 agrees at 8 bases. This CDR3 comprises 15 residues. After removal of 0 bases from V and 3 bases from J, the junction contained 2 bases not matched to a gene. Germline V gene sequence: CDR1 SGDLS, CDR2 YYNGEE. CDR3 sequence: CASSVEGQDYNEQFF. The CDR3, as DNA: TGTGCCAGCAGCGTAGAGGGACAGGACTACAATGAGCAGTTCTTC.

This chain links TRBV9 with TRBJ1-3; D is ambiguous. This CDR3 has 16 residues. Germline-derived CDR1 and CDR2 are SGDLS and YYNGEE. V lost 0 bases, J lost 0 bases, and 10 bases lay in between. CDR3: CASSVDPAYSGNTIYF. The CDR3 bases are TGTGCCAGCAGCGTAGACCCAGCGTACTCTGGAAACACCATATATTTT.

The rearrangement uses TRBV5-1 and TRBJ1-2; 8 nucleotides agree with TRBD1. This CDR3 has 13 amino acids. Germline trimming cut 2 bases from V and 8 bases from J; bases unmatched to any gene: 5. Germline lookup yields CDR1 SGHRS and CDR2 YFSETQ. The CDR3 DNA is TGCGCCAGCAGCTTTCAGGGGGCTGAGGGCTACACCTTC. Amino acid sequence: CASSFQGAEGYTF.

The J gene is TRBJ1-5, the V gene TRBV7-6; TRBD1 might be the D (5 bases). V was clipped by 4 bases and J by 0 bases, with 13 bases between them. This CDR3 has 16 residues. Germline-derived CDR1 and CDR2 are SGHVS and FNYEAQ. This chain's CDR3 is CASSSSGGYSNQPQHF. The CDR3 nucleotides read TGTGCCAGCAGCTCTTCCGGGGGTTATAGCAATCAGCCCCAGCATTTT.

The rearrangement links TRBV27 to TRBJ1-2; a weak D match, TRBD1 (6 bases). This CDR3 contains 15 residues. Germline lookup yields CDR1 MNHEY and CDR2 SMNVEV (reference sequence). V dropped 5 bases and J dropped 3 bases, with 16 bases sitting between them. CDR3 amino acids: CASSRFRDTHYGYTF. CDR3 nucleotide sequence: TGTGCCAGCAGTCGATTCCGGGACACACACTATGGCTACACCTTC.

The chain combines TRBV18 with TRBJ2-5; D perhaps matches TRBD1 (6 bases). This CDR3 contains 14 residues. In germline, CDR1 is KGHSH, CDR2 LQKENI. Trimming removed 4 bases at V and 4 bases at J, with 13 bases between. CDR3 sequence (DNA): TGTGCCAGCTCACTCACAGGGCTCGGAGAGACCCAGTACTTC. Its translation is CASSLTGLGETQYF.

This chain connects TRBV6-6 to TRBJ2-7; a weak D match, TRBD1 (5 bases). This CDR3 has 16 residues. Germline loops: CDR1 MNHNY, CDR2 SVGAGI (reference sequence). V lost 5 bases and J 2 bases, leaving 19 bases between the germline ends. The CDR3 region has the DNA TGTGCCAGCAGTACCAGGACACCTGGGCACCCCTACGAGCAGTACTTC. The encoded protein is CASSTRTPGHPYEQYF.

V is TRBV19 and J is TRBJ2-4, with a possible D match to TRBD1 (5 bases). V was clipped by 3 bases and J by 7 bases, with 13 bases between them. CDR1 LNHDA and CDR2 SQIVND come from the germline V gene (reference sequence). This CDR3 comprises 14 residues. DNA of the CDR3: TGTGCCAGTAGTATCTGGGCGGACAACAACATTCAGTACTTC. Amino acid sequence: CASSIWADNNIQYF.

Only one count was recorded for this clone. The chain recombines TRBV10-1 with TRBJ2-1; D is unresolved. V was cut by 8 bases and J by 7 bases, with 9 bases left in between. This CDR3 spans 11 amino acids. The germline CDR1 and CDR2 sequences are WNHNN and SYGVQD (reference sequence). The DNA for the CDR3 is TGCGCCAGCCCCGTATTTAATGAGCAGTTCTTC. Amino acid sequence: CASPVFNEQFF.

The chain uses TRBV10-3 and TRBJ2-1; TRBD2 aligns across 10 bases. V shed 6 bases, J shed 8 bases, and the junction held 10 bases outside the gene matches. The germline V gene encodes CDR1 ENHRY and CDR2 SYGVKD. This CDR3 is 15 amino acids long. The CDR3 reads CAIRDLAGVGYEQFF. The CDR3 nucleotides are TGTGCCATCAGGGACCTAGCGGGAGTAGGGTATGAGCAGTTCTTC.

This clone appeared a few times. The V call is TRBV7-9, the J call TRBJ2-4, with a possible D match to TRBD2 (5 bases). CDR1 and CDR2 (germline): SEHNR, FQNEAQ (reference sequence). Trimming stripped 1 base from V and 3 bases from J, with 7 bases between. The CDR3 extends over 14 amino acids. The CDR3, as DNA: TGTGCCAGCAGCTTAGAGAGGGTCAAAAACATTCAGTACTTC. Translated, it gives CASSLERVKNIQYF.

The chain couples TRBV29-1 to TRBJ1-1; D unresolved. Trimming left V 1 base short and J 6 bases short, with 9 bases between. The CDR3 consists of 12 residues. The germline V gene encodes CDR1 SQVTM and CDR2 ANQGSEA. The CDR3 nucleotides are TGCAGCGTTGAAGGAGAGGAAGCTGAAGCTTTCTTT. Residues: CSVEGEEAEAFF.

The J gene is TRBJ2-7, the V gene TRBV5-1, with 10 bases identical to TRBD2. V was pared by 0 bases and J by 0 bases, with 9 bases of the junction left unmatched. CDR1 is SGHRS and CDR2 is YFSETQ in the germline V gene. The CDR3 is 18 residues long. The CDR3 sequence is CASSLAILAGLRSYEQYF. The CDR3 DNA reads as TGCGCCAGCAGCTTGGCCATACTAGCGGGGCTCCGCTCCTACGAGCAGTACTTC. The whole variable domain, remainder taken from reference TRBV5-1 and TRBJ2-7, is KAGVTQTPRYLIKTRGQQVTLSCSPISGHRSVSWYQQTPGQGLQFLFEYFSETQRNKGNFPGRFSGRQFSNSRSEMNVSTLELGDSALYLCASSLAILAGLRSYEQYFGPGTRLTVT.

V gene TRBV7-6 combines with J gene TRBJ1-4; 9 bases agree with TRBD1. With V trimmed by 6 bases and J by 8 bases, 10 bases remained unmatched. Germline values: CDR1 SGHVS, CDR2 FNYEAQ. This CDR3 has 15 amino acids. CDR3 nucleotide sequence: TGTGCCAGCAGGTCGATGACAGGGGGTTGGGAAAAACTGTTTTTT. Residues: CASRSMTGGWEKLFF.

The V gene is TRBV2, the J gene TRBJ2-3; TRBD2 aligns across 10 bases. Looked up from germline, CDR1 is SNHLY and CDR2 is FYNNEI. The J segment lost 4 bases and the V segment lost 6 bases, leaving 7 bases of the junction unmatched. The CDR3 length is 15 residues. CDR3 loop: CASRGRAGGADTQYF. The CDR3 DNA reads TGTGCCAGCAGGGGGAGAGCGGGGGGGGCAGATACGCAGTATTTT.

The rearrangement uses TRBV29-1 and TRBJ2-5, with D perhaps TRBD1 (5 bases). CDR3 length equals 12 residues. V dropped 3 bases and J dropped 0 bases, with 5 bases sitting between them. Per the germline V gene, CDR1 is SQVTM and CDR2 is ANQGSEA. DNA of the CDR3: TGCAGCGTTGAGGACAACCAAGAGACCCAGTACTTC. Amino acid sequence: CSVEDNQETQYF.

The chain links TRBV6-5 to TRBJ2-7, with 8 bases lining up with TRBD2. The junction had 8 bases not matched to a gene; V was cut back by 2 bases and J by 2 bases. Germline assignment: CDR1 MNHEY and CDR2 SVGAGI. The CDR3 spans 16 residues. CDR3 region: CASSYGGLGLTYEQYF. In nucleotides, the CDR3 is TGTGCCAGCAGTTACGGGGGACTAGGATTAACCTACGAGCAGTACTTC.

This clone was detected a few times. V is TRBV7-8 and J is TRBJ1-1, with 7 positions matching TRBD1. The germline V gene has CDR1 SGHVS and CDR2 FQNEAQ. CDR3 size: 15 residues. V shed 1 base, J shed 5 bases, and the junction held 7 bases outside the gene matches. DNA for the CDR3: TGTGCCAGCAGCTTAGGTACAGGGGTGGGGACTGAAGCTTTCTTT. Its translation: CASSLGTGVGTEAFF.